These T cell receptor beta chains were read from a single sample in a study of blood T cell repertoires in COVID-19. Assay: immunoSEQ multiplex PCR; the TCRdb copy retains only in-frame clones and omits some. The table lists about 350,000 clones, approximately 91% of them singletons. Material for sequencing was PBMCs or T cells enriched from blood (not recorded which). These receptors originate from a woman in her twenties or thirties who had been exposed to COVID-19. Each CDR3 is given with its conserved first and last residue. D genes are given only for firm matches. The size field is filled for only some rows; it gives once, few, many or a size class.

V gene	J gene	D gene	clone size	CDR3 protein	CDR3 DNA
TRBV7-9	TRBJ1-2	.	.	CASSRAGAGYTF	TGTGCCAGCAGTCGTGCAGGGGCTGGCTACACCTTC
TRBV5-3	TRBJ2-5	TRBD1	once	CARSPQGAQETQYF	TGTGCCAGAAGCCCACAGGGGGCGCAAGAGACCCAGTACTTC
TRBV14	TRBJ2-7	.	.	CASRRLGREQYF	TGTGCCAGCAGGAGGTTAGGTCGCGAGCAGTACTTC
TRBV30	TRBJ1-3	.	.	CAWTLGSGNTIYF	TGTGCCTGGACTCTCGGCTCTGGAAACACCATATATTTT
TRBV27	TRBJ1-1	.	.	CASSPMGQNTEAFF	TGTGCCAGCAGCCCCATGGGACAGAACACTGAAGCTTTCTTT
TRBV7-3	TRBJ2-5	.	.	CASSLYERETQYF	TGTGCCAGCAGCTTATATGAGCGAGAGACCCAGTACTTC
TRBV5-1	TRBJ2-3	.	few	CASSLVQGSDTQYF	TGCGCCAGCAGCTTGGTACAGGGTTCAGATACGCAGTATTTT
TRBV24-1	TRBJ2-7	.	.	CATSDPGTREQYF	TGTGCCACCAGTGACCCCGGGACTCGCGAGCAGTACTTC
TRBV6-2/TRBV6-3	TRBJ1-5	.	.	CASSYGQSNQPQHF	TGTGCCAGCAGTTACGGACAGAGCAATCAGCCCCAGCATTTT
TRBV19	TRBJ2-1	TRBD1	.	CASSKLRDRVNEQFF	TGTGCCAGTAGTAAGCTTCGCGACAGGGTGAATGAGCAGTTCTTC
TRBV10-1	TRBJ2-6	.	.	CASSSRIGANVLTF	TGCGCCAGCTCTTCCAGGATTGGCGCCAACGTCCTGACTTTC
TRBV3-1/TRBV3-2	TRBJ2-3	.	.	CASSQESGLGLLPRTQYF	TGTGCCAGCAGCCAAGAATCGGGTCTAGGACTTCTCCCTCGTACGCAGTATTTT
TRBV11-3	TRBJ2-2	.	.	CASSLPCRDSYTGELFF	TGTGCCAGCAGCTTACCCTGCCGGGACTCCTACACCGGGGAGCTGTTTTTT
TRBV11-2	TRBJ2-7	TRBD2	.	CASSLKPAGAYEQYF	TGTGCCAGCAGCTTAAAACCCGCGGGAGCTTACGAGCAGTACTTC
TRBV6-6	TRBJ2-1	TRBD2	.	CASSLRSGSGRSYNEQFF	TGTGCCAGCAGTCTGCGGTCGGGAAGCGGGAGGAGTTACAATGAGCAGTTCTTC
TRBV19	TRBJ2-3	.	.	CASNPAGADTQYF	TGTGCCAGTAACCCAGCGGGTGCAGATACGCAGTATTTT
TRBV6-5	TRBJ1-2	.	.	CASRSQGENYGYTF	TGTGCCAGCAGATCACAGGGTGAGAACTATGGCTACACCTTC
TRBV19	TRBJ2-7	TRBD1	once	CASKQGAKNEQYF	TGTGCCAGTAAACAGGGGGCCAAGAACGAGCAGTACTTC
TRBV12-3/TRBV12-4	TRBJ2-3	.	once	CASRQGLSPQYF	TGTGCCAGCAGGCAGGGCTTGTCTCCGCAGTATTTT
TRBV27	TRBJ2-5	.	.	CASSLGRSQYF	TGTGCCAGCAGTTTAGGCAGGTCCCAGTACTTC
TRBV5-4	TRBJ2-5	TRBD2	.	CASSPLERGGETQYF	TGTGCCAGCAGCCCTCTAGAGAGGGGAGGGGAGACCCAGTACTTC
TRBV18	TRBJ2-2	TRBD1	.	CASSPDRARTGELFF	TGTGCCAGCTCACCCGACAGGGCACGGACCGGGGAGCTGTTTTTT
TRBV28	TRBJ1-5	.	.	CASSSPGSNQPQHF	TGTGCCAGCAGTTCCCCGGGTAGCAATCAGCCCCAGCATTTT
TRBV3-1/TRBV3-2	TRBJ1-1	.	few	CASDSGLNTEAFF	TGTGCCAGCGACAGTGGATTGAACACTGAAGCTTTCTTT
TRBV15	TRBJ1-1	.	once	CATSNGGINTEAFF	TGTGCCACCAGCAACGGAGGGATAAACACTGAAGCTTTCTTT
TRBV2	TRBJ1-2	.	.	CASSSGINYGYTF	TGTGCCAGCAGTAGCGGGATAAACTATGGCTACACCTTC
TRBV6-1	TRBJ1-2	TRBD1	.	CASSDRDTGVSGYTF	TGTGCCAGCAGTGATAGGGATACAGGGGTTAGCGGCTACACCTTC
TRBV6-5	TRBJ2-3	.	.	CASASGSPDTQYF	TGTGCCAGCGCAAGCGGATCCCCAGATACGCAGTATTTT
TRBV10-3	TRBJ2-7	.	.	CATAGQSYEQYF	TGTGCCACCGCGGGACAGTCCTACGAGCAGTACTTC
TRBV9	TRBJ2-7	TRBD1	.	CASSVGGQPVYEQYF	TGTGCCAGCAGCGTAGGGGGACAGCCAGTCTACGAGCAGTACTTC
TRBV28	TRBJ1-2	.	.	CASSEESRYTF	TGTGCCAGCAGCGAGGAGAGTCGCTACACCTTC
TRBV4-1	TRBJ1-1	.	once	CASSQEWSGFNTEAFF	TGCGCCAGCAGCCAAGAATGGTCGGGGTTTAACACTGAAGCTTTCTTT
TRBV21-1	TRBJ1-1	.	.	CASSIPRGSTGTEAFF	TGTGCCAGCAGCATACCCAGGGGGTCTACCGGCACTGAAGCTTTCTTT
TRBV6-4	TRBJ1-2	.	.	CASSDSGEGYGYTF	TGTGCCAGCAGTGACTCTGGTGAGGGCTATGGCTACACCTTC
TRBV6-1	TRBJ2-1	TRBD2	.	CASSVFSGSANNEQFF	TGTGCCAGCAGTGTCTTTAGCGGGAGCGCCAACAATGAGCAGTTCTTC
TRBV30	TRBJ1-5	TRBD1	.	CAWGDPRDRRRNQPQHF	TGTGCCTGGGGGGATCCCCGGGACAGGAGGCGCAATCAGCCCCAGCATTTT
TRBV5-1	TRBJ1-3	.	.	CASSPGDHSGNTIYF	TGCGCCAGCAGCCCGGGGGATCACTCTGGAAACACCATATATTTT
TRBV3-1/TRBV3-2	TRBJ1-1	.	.	CASSLRDTEAFF	TGTGCCAGCAGCCTAAGAGACACTGAAGCTTTCTTT
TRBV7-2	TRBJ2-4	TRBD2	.	CASSHLVAGGRKSSQYF	TGTGCCAGCAGCCACCTGGTAGCGGGAGGGAGAAAGTCATCCCAGTACTTC
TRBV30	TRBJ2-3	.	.	CACPTGGLTDTQYF	TGTGCCTGCCCAACTGGCGGTTTAACAGATACGCAGTATTTT
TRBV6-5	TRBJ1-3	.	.	CASRTDRFSGNTIYF	TGTGCCAGCAGGACTGACAGATTCTCTGGAAACACCATATATTTT
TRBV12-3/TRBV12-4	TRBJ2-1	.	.	CASRGDTYNEQFF	TGTGCCAGCAGGGGAGACACCTACAATGAGCAGTTCTTC
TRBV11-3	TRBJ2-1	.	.	CASSVLYNEQFF	TGTGCCAGCAGCGTCCTTTACAATGAGCAGTTCTTC
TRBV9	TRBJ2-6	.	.	CASSGTTKGWGHSGANVLTF	TGTGCCAGCAGCGGAACAACCAAGGGGTGGGGACACTCTGGGGCCAACGTCCTGACTTTC
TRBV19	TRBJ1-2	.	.	CASSTDILWGYTF	TGTGCCAGTAGTACCGACATACTCTGGGGCTACACCTTC
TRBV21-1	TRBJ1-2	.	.	CASSKVRLSYTF	TGTGCCAGCAGCAAAGTACGACTGAGCTACACCTTC
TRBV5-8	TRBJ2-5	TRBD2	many	CASSLFGLAVQETQYF	TGTGCCAGCAGCTTGTTTGGACTAGCGGTACAAGAGACCCAGTACTTC
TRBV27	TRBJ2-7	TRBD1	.	CASSSRPGTVRSYEQYF	TGTGCCAGCAGTTCCCGGCCCGGGACAGTAAGATCCTACGAGCAGTACTTC
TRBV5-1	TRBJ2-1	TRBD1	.	CASSLEGDSYNEQFF	TGCGCCAGCAGCTTGGAAGGGGACAGCTACAATGAGCAGTTCTTC
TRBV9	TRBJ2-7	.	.	CASSVGADEQYF	TGTGCCAGCAGCGTAGGGGCAGACGAGCAGTACTTC
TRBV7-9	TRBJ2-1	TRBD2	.	CASSLSSGSLDEQFF	TGTGCCAGCAGCTTATCCAGCGGGAGCCTCGATGAGCAGTTCTTC
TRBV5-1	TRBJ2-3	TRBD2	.	CASSEFPAGDTDTQYF	TGCGCCAGCAGCGAATTTCCGGCGGGAGACACAGATACGCAGTATTTT
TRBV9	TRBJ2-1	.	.	CASSVGGDNEQFF	TGTGCCAGCAGCGTAGGGGGGGACAATGAGCAGTTCTTC
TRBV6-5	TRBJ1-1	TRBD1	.	CASSRDSRSFF	TGTGCCAGCAGTAGGGACAGCCGGTCTTTCTTT
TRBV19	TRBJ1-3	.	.	CASSRDTSSGNTIYF	TGTGCCAGTAGTAGGGACACCAGCTCTGGAAACACCATATATTTT
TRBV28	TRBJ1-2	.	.	CASSPQANYGYTF	TGTGCCAGCAGTCCGCAGGCTAACTATGGCTACACCTTC
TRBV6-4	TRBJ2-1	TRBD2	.	CASSALAASEGEQFF	TGTGCCAGCAGTGCACTAGCGGCCAGTGAGGGTGAGCAGTTCTTC
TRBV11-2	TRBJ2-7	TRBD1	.	CASSLAAGTGKNEQYF	TGTGCCAGCAGCCTCGCAGCAGGGACAGGGAAAAACGAGCAGTACTTC
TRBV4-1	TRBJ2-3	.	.	CASSQEGAADTQYF	TGCGCCAGCAGCCAAGAAGGGGCGGCAGATACGCAGTATTTT